The 28 T cell receptor beta chains listed next were all sequenced from one sample in a study of T cells in Graves' hyperthyroidism and ophthalmopathy. The investigators amplified TCR beta CDR3 regions from RNA transcripts. With the HTBI primer set, the TCR CDR3 went through a first round of RT-PCR. TCRdb called the multiplex PCR reads again in MiXCR, with one record for every CDR3 protein. The sample lists roughly 520,000 distinct CDR3 sequences, around a quarter seen once, with about 11% in the top ten. Sequenced input: blood. The source of these receptors is a woman in her 30s with Graves' ophthalmopathy.

In its sample, this clonotype was seen a few times. The chain links TRBV29-1 to TRBJ2-7, with TRBD2 identical over 9 bases. After removal of 0 bases from V and 6 bases from J, the junction contained 6 bases not matched to a gene. The CDR3 covers 14 residues. Germline V lookup: CDR1 SQVTM, CDR2 ANQGSEA. CDR3: CSVEDPGLAREQYF. Written as DNA, the CDR3 is TGCAGCGTTGAAGATCCGGGACTAGCCCGCGAGCAGTACTTC.

This chain uses TRBV30 with TRBJ1-6; D ambiguous. The germline gives CDR1 GTSNPN, CDR2 SVGIG (reference sequence). With 0 bases removed from V and 2 bases from J, the gap between germline ends came to 8 bases. This CDR3 region has 15 residues. The CDR3 reads CAWSVGSTYNSPLHF. The CDR3 region has the DNA TGTGCCTGGAGTGTCGGCAGTACCTATAATTCACCCCTCCACTTT.

This clonotype occurred many times. The rearrangement uses TRBV10-3 and TRBJ1-5; D unresolved. This CDR3 has 12 amino acids. The ends were cut back, 4 bases at V and 10 bases at J, with 11 bases in the middle. CDR1 is ENHRY, CDR2 SYGVKD, per germline. The CDR3 coding sequence is TGTGCCATCAGTGGACTCGGCGTACCCCAGCATTTT. Protein sequence: CAISGLGVPQHF.

This clonotype was seen many times. The gene calls are TRBV11-2 and TRBJ1-1; D is uncertain. Per germline, CDR1 SGHAT and CDR2 FQNNGV. CDR3 length equals 13 residues. Trimming took 3 bases from V and 5 from J, leaving 10 bases between them. The CDR3 is CASSFAVETEAFF. CDR3 coding DNA: TGTGCCAGCAGCTTTGCTGTTGAAACTGAAGCTTTCTTT.

V usage is TRBV2 and J usage is TRBJ2-7; TRBD1 matches at 7 bases. The V gene's germline CDR1 is SNHLY and CDR2 FYNNEI. CDR3 length: 12 residues. Losses at the gene ends were 9 bases for V and 3 bases for J; bases not matched to a gene: 5. This CDR3 is CASTWDSYEQYF. CDR3 bases: TGTGCCAGTACCTGGGACAGCTACGAGCAGTACTTC.

This clonotype appeared many times. This chain joins TRBV28 and TRBJ1-2; D may be TRBD1 (5 bases). The V gene lost 3 bases and the J gene lost 8 bases, with 19 bases spanning the gap. The V gene's germline CDR1 is MDHEN and CDR2 SYDVKM. The CDR3 has 15 amino acids. In DNA form, the CDR3 reads TGTGCCAGCAGTTTTGGGACGTCATCTTTTGGGGGCTACACCTTC. Its translation is CASSFGTSSFGGYTF.

V is TRBV11-2 and J is TRBJ2-7; no definite D call. Trimming removed 1 base at V and 1 base at J, with 17 bases between. The CDR3 is 17 amino acids. Germline assignment: CDR1 SGHAT and CDR2 FQNNGV. The CDR3 bases are TGTGCCAGCAGCTTAGGGACGGAACTTTGGATTTCCTACGAGCAGTACTTC. Its translation is CASSLGTELWISYEQYF.

This chain uses TRBV19 with TRBJ2-2; D is unresolved. The CDR3 contains 14 residues. CDR1 LNHDA and CDR2 SQIVND come from the germline V gene (reference sequence). Trimming cost V 5 bases and J 6 bases, with 13 bases left between them. This chain's CDR3 is CASSPQAVAGELFF. The CDR3 DNA follows: TGTGCCAGTAGTCCCCAGGCGGTTGCCGGGGAGCTGTTTTTT.

This clonotype appeared many times. The gene calls are TRBV12-3 or TRBV12-4 and TRBJ1-2, with TRBD1 matching over 7 bases. After removal of 2 bases from V and 0 bases from J, the junction contained 6 bases not matched to a gene. The CDR3 is made up of 16 amino acids. The CDR3 bases are TGTGCCAGCAGTTTAAGGAGGGGGCCCTCTAACTATGGCTACACCTTC. Protein product: CASSLRRGPSNYGYTF.

This clonotype was seen repeatedly, ten times or more. CDR3 protein: CASSYGYIVEQYF. CDR3 nucleotides: TGTGCCAGCAGTTACGGGTACATAGTGGAGCAGTACTTC. V and J are TRBV6-2 or TRBV6-3 and TRBJ2-7, with no clear D. V dropped 2 bases and J dropped 7 bases, with 12 bases sitting between them. The CDR3 is 13 amino acids. Per the germline V gene, CDR1 is MNHEY and CDR2 is SVGEGT.

V gene TRBV6-1 combines with J gene TRBJ1-3; D is uncertain. CDR1 and CDR2 (germline): MNHNS, SASEGT. The CDR3 covers 14 residues. The V and J ends lost 1 base and 3 bases respectively, with 7 bases between them. The CDR3 nucleotides are TGTGCCAGCAGTGAAGGACATAGTGGAAACACCATATATTTT. Protein sequence: CASSEGHSGNTIYF.

This clonotype has a count of ten or more. The J gene is TRBJ1-2, the V gene TRBV3-1, with D possibly matching TRBD1 (6 bases). V shed 0 bases and J shed 8 bases, with 13 bases lying between them. The germline V gene has CDR1 LGHDT and CDR2 YNNKEL (reference sequence). This CDR3 region has 14 residues. CDR3 amino acids: CASSQDRAGAGYTF. In nucleotides, the CDR3 is TGTGCCAGCAGCCAAGATCGGGCAGGGGCGGGCTACACCTTC.

This sequence joins TRBV28 and TRBJ2-2, with a weak D call TRBD1 (6 bases). Germline V lookup: CDR1 MDHEN, CDR2 SYDVKM. Trimming removed 3 bases at V and 1 base at J, with 9 bases between. The CDR3 consists of 15 residues. In DNA, the CDR3 is TGTGCCAGCAGTTTTCGACAGGTGAACACCGGGGAGCTGTTTTTT. It specifies CASSFRQVNTGELFF.

V is TRBV28 and J is TRBJ1-5, with D perhaps TRBD1 (6 bases). Deletions cut 4 bases from V and 11 bases from J, with 9 bases between. The CDR3 has 11 residues. Germline values: CDR1 MDHEN, CDR2 SYDVKM. Here the CDR3 DNA reads TGTGCCAGCAGTTCAAGGACAGCCCAGCATTTT. Translation: CASSSRTAQHF.

This clonotype was detected many times. A clone one base away is much larger, so this may be a read error. V is TRBV20-1 and J is TRBJ1-2; D gene unclear. This CDR3 is built from 12 residues. V lost 7 bases to trimming and J lost 4 bases, with 13 bases between them. Germline V lookup: CDR1 DFQATT, CDR2 SNEGSKA (reference sequence). The CDR3 DNA reads TGCAGTGGGGGTGGGTCGGGCTATGGCTACACCTTC. Translating it yields CSGGGSGYGYTF.

The rearrangement uses TRBV6-1 and TRBJ2-7; D gene uncertain. Deletions cut 6 bases from V and 5 bases from J, with 17 bases between. The CDR3 is 14 amino acids. CDR1 is MNHNS, CDR2 SASEGT, per germline. CDR3 DNA: TGTGCCAGCAGCCCCGACGTGGGTAGGGACGAGCAGTACTTC. As protein: CASSPDVGRDEQYF.

This clonotype was seen many times. The chain links TRBV12-3 or TRBV12-4 to TRBJ1-2; tentative D call: TRBD1 (5 bases). The V gene lost 5 bases and the J gene lost 1 base, with 8 bases spanning the gap. This CDR3 comprises 13 residues. The DNA of the CDR3 is TGTGCCAGCAGTCCCAGGGATAACTATGGCTACACCTTC. Translating it yields CASSPRDNYGYTF.

This clonotype was counted a few times. The rearrangement links TRBV11-1 to TRBJ2-5, with D maybe TRBD2 (6 bases). V was trimmed by 4 bases and J by 4 bases, leaving 25 bases between them. CDR3 length: 18 amino acids. Germline-derived CDR1 and CDR2 are SGHAT and FQDESV (reference sequence). CDR3 amino acids: CASSSWEAVKEGGETQYF. Written as DNA, the CDR3 is TGTGCCAGCAGCTCCTGGGAGGCGGTCAAAGAGGGAGGAGAGACCCAGTACTTC.

V gene TRBV15 combines with J gene TRBJ2-7, with 7 nucleotides matching TRBD2. The junction had 10 bases not matched to a gene; V was cut back by 3 bases and J by 5 bases. The CDR3 runs to 15 residues. Germline V lookup: CDR1 LNHNV, CDR2 YYDKDF (reference sequence). This CDR3 reads CATSSSRDYSDEQYF. DNA of the CDR3: TGTGCCACCAGCAGTTCCCGGGACTATTCGGACGAGCAGTACTTC.

The chain joins TRBV6-1 to TRBJ2-2; 12 nucleotides match TRBD2. The CDR3 runs 18 residues. CDR1 and CDR2 (germline): MNHNS, SASEGT. Trimming took 1 base from V and 3 from J; bases not matched to a gene: 6. The CDR3 region is CASSEGTSGIPYTGELFF. CDR3 nucleotides: TGTGCCAGCAGTGAAGGGACTAGCGGGATACCGTACACCGGGGAGCTGTTTTTT.

At least ten counts were recorded for this clonotype. The chain carries TRBV5-1 and TRBJ1-1; D is ambiguous. Germline V gene data show CDR1 as SGHRS and CDR2 as YFSETQ. The CDR3 extends over 14 amino acids. Deletions cut 4 bases from V and 3 bases from J, with 13 bases between. The CDR3 DNA reads TGCGCCAGCAGCCCGGACGGGAGTGACACTGAAGCTTTCTTT. Translation gives CASSPDGSDTEAFF.

In this sample, this clonotype turned up a few times. This sequence joins TRBV6-1 and TRBJ1-2, with 8 positions matching TRBD1. This CDR3 has 14 amino acids. Unmatched junction bases numbered 7, after V lost 7 bases and J lost 3 bases. The germline V gene has CDR1 MNHNS and CDR2 SASEGT. The CDR3 coding sequence is TGTGCCAGCAAAGGGACAGGTAGTTACTATGGCTACACCTTC. This translates into CASKGTGSYYGYTF.

This clonotype came up many times. The rearrangement uses TRBV7-2 and TRBJ1-5; 10 nucleotides line up with TRBD1. This CDR3 has 14 residues. Looked up from germline, CDR1 is SGHTA and CDR2 is FQGNSA. J was trimmed by 6 bases and V by 5 bases; bases with no gene match: 4. CDR3 in amino acids: CASSRDRGLQPQHF. Written as DNA, the CDR3 is TGTGCCAGCAGCCGAGACAGGGGGCTTCAGCCCCAGCATTTT. The entire variable domain, with the rest obtained from reference TRBV7-2 and TRBJ1-5, is as follows: GAGVSQSPSNKVTEKGKDVELRCDPISGHTALYWYRQSLGQGLEFLIYFQGNSAPDKSGLPSDRFSAERTGGSVSTLTIQRTQQEDSAVYLCASSRDRGLQPQHFGDGTRLSIL.

The chain combines TRBV6-1 with TRBJ1-1; D ambiguous. Germline V gives CDR1 MNHNS, CDR2 SASEGT. The CDR3 is made up of 14 amino acids. V lost 4 bases and J lost 3, with 12 bases in between. CDR3 loop: CASSGTPRDTEAFF. CDR3 nucleotide sequence: TGTGCCAGCAGTGGGACGCCCCGGGACACTGAAGCTTTCTTT.

This clonotype was counted at least ten times. The chain employs TRBV20-1 and TRBJ2-7; D is undetermined. With 5 bases removed from V and 0 bases from J, the gap between germline ends came to 11 bases. The CDR3 loop spans 13 amino acids. Germline V gene lookup returns CDR1 DFQATT and CDR2 SNEGSKA (reference sequence). For the CDR3, the DNA is TGCAGTGCTCGCCGACCGGCCTCCTACGAGCAGTACTTC. The encoded protein is CSARRPASYEQYF.

The CDR3 here is CASTHLRVSGAFF. In DNA, the CDR3 is TGTGCCAGCACCCACCTAAGGGTCTCTGGAGCTTTCTTT. The chain carries TRBV6-1 and TRBJ1-1, with unresolved D. Trimming cost V 7 bases and J 10 bases, with 19 bases left between them. Per the germline V gene, CDR1 is MNHNS and CDR2 is SASEGT. The CDR3 totals 13 residues.

This clonotype occurred many times. The J gene is TRBJ2-7, the V gene TRBV7-9; 10 nucleotides line up with TRBD1. The length of the CDR3 is 15 residues. V trimming: 0 bases; J trimming: 6 bases; junction bases outside the gene matches: 5. Germline-derived CDR1 and CDR2 are SEHNR and FQNEAQ (reference sequence). The CDR3 nucleotides are TGTGCCAGCAGCTTAGCGCGGGGGACAGGGGTCGAGCAGTACTTC. Protein product: CASSLARGTGVEQYF.

This clonotype was detected ten times or more. J is TRBJ2-5 and V is TRBV29-1; the D gene is possibly TRBD2 (5 bases). The ends were cut back, 0 bases at V and 5 bases at J, with 13 bases in the middle. The CDR3 consists of 14 residues. Germline V gene sequence: CDR1 SQVTM, CDR2 ANQGSEA. In DNA form, the CDR3 reads TGCAGCGTTGAAGATCTCCGGGGTAGGGAGACCCAGTACTTC. This codes for CSVEDLRGRETQYF.